The T cell receptor (beta chain) under discussion was sequenced for a study of OX40 agonist ivuxolimab in advanced cancers. Turning to the study itself: Dosing consisted of intravenous ivuxolimab at 0.01 to 10 mg/kg every 2 weeks. Findings and caveats of the study: On average, CD8+ T cells had more expanded clones than CD4+.

Turning to this clone: The antigen remains undetermined.

Method: immunoSEQ multiplex PCR; TCRdb's copy keeps in-frame clones and lacks some. The repertoire holds under 65,000 clones, with around 84% as singletons. This receptor was obtained from an adult with an advanced solid tumor such as melanoma, head and neck, liver or kidney cancer. The sequencing used CD4+ or CD8+ T cells sorted from blood, collected in a trial of the OX40 agonist ivuxolimab.

In nucleotides, the CDR3 is TGTGCCAGCAGCCCGGGACTAGCGGGGGTTGAGACCCAGTACTTC. Translated: CASSPGLAGVETQYF. The V call is TRBV7-8, the J call TRBJ2-5, with 14 nucleotides matching TRBD2. Germline loops: CDR1 SGHVS, CDR2 FQNEAQ. The CDR3 spans 15 residues. With 5 bases clipped from V and 5 bases from J, the junction kept 4 bases outside the gene matches.